Here is one T cell receptor beta chain with its context. The antigen this receptor binds is unknown. No base-level quality is on record; no much larger clone is a single base apart. From a lookup of the germline V gene, CDR1 and CDR2 are MDHEN and SYDVKM. Trimming leaves V shorter by 2 bases and J shorter by 0 bases, with the junction holding 9 bases beyond the gene matches. The CDR3 runs 17 amino acids, cysteine and phenylalanine included. Of the read, only the CDR3 DNA is kept; its 51 bases are in frame from base 1. TCR CDR3 regions were amplified from genomic DNA by multiplex PCR using the deep immunoSEQ assay. Genomic DNA extracted from each cell subset was distributed evenly over all wells of several immunoSEQ 96-well plates, and each plate served as one replicate. For sorted subsets, 150 to 200 ng genomic DNA, equal to 30,000 to 35,000 T cell genomes, was loaded into each replicate PCR. The purified libraries were quantified using a Qubit 3.0 fluorometer, sized with a Bioanalyzer 2100, and then quantified again using the KAPA Library Quantification kit. Every immunoSEQ 96-well plate was sequenced on a separate single-read 150-cycle Illumina NextSeq 550 flow cell. From the authors' description of their analysis: Because only junctional sequences without quality scores were contained in the immunoSEQ output, filtering matching that applied to full-length reads could not be performed. Sequences were annotated with PyIR, a Python wrapper for IgBLAST v1.9, and V/J genes and CDR3 were assigned using IMGT germline references. Reads were removed for weak V/J assignments (E-value above 1e-6), missing CDR3, stop codons, out-of-frame junctions, or ambiguous translated residues. V3J clonotypes were defined by identical inferred V gene, J gene, and CDR3 amino acid sequence. Percentage overlap between repertoires was calculated by dividing the number of shared unique clonotypes by the size of the smaller repertoire. RTK rarefaction, the Chao1 estimator, and Recon v2.1 estimates of unobserved clonotypes were used to assess repertoire richness. Generation probabilities were computed with OLGA for all TCRbeta clonotypes obtained by the gDNA method from several donors. TCRdb's version of the immuneACCESS table is confined to in-frame rearrangements and falls short of the full clone set. An unresolved V gene accounts for under half of the shortfall where checked; the remainder is of unknown origin. Clone size and V and J calls were adopted from that table, with D and trimming inferred from the DNA. Present in this sample are over 2 million clones, over 85% of which were seen just once. 0.85% to 1.3% of the sample is taken by the ten largest.

The sample is drawn from a study of shared clonotypes between healthy human individuals (dated by TCRdb to 2020 to 2022). General notes on the study: A couple of women and a few men aged 18 to 49 years were included in the cohort. To increase sequencing depth and limit assay-specific biases, TCR repertoire library preparation and sequencing were carried out by different laboratories using diverse techniques. The study deeply sequenced blood TCR repertoires of several healthy adults to estimate repertoire size and the extent of clonotype sharing between individuals. Per donor, leukapheresis produced somewhere between about 0.94 and 10 billion PBMCs. Per donor, three plates each were used for CD4 naive and CD4 memory, two for CD8 naive, and one for CD8 memory. Summary of the overall study and its limitations: When four donors were compared, the shared fraction of clonotypes was about 5.2% for naive CD4, approximately 3.3% for naive CD8, about 2.4% for memory CD4, and 0.4% for memory CD8. Sampling was restricted to blood, and TCR repertoires in tissues likely differ from the TCR repertoires found in blood. Compared with non-shared clonotypes, the clonotypes found in all four sorted-subset donors had higher generation probabilities. Because the study included a small number of donors, the genetic and exposure-history diversity represented was limited. Naive subsets generally had larger estimated clonotype richness than memory subsets did. Pairwise subsampling led to the expectation that sequencing depth would affect the degree of clonotype sharing among donors. Incomplete sequencing was indicated by rarefaction of sorted-subset datasets, despite the large sequencing depth.

CD8 naive samples consisted of CD45RO-negative cells that were positively selected for CCR7, yielding a CD45RA+CCR7+ population without TemRA cells. The donors were healthy, HIV-negative adults who had no recently reported acute infections or vaccinations. Every donor was a Caucasian adult residing in Nashville, Tennessee, USA. Blood was obtained by leukapheresis, after which PBMCs were separated by Ficoll-Histopaque density gradient centrifugation and cryopreserved in liquid nitrogen vapor phase. Analytical flow cytometry was used to check the purity and quantity of each magnetically sorted T cell population. Genomic DNA was isolated from each sorted fraction and quantified by UV absorbance on a Nanodrop 2000c.

Material for sequencing was naive CD8+ T cells sorted from blood. The cell subset or site label, read with the paper, signifies: CD45RA+CCR7+. The source is a young man in good health. The receptor chain draws on TRBV28 and TRBJ1-1; the central 7 bases match TRBD1. The DNA reads TGTGCCAGCAGTTTACAGGAGGGGGCGGGTATGAACACTGAAGCTTTCTTT. Translated, this gives CASSLQEGAGMNTEAFF.